Following are 32 T cell receptor beta chains from one sample sequenced in a study of beta chain features in type 1 diabetes (dated 2018 in TCRdb). Library preparation used the immunoSEQ multiplex PCR assay. All of the isolated RNA was reverse transcribed with the High Capacity cDNA Reverse Transcription Kit, so expressed TCRB transcripts were sequenced. Entries here come from immuneACCESS through TCRdb and include only in-frame sequences with V and J called. Some clones fail to appear in such tables; in the studies checked, an unresolved V gene covers under half of the shortfall, and the cause of the remainder is unknown. The sample table shows some 660,000 clones, and about an eighth are seen once. 0.035% to 0.045% of the sample rests with the top ten. These receptors' targets are unknown. Overall study outcomes, separate from this receptor: In all four CD4+ subsets, TCRB CDR3 length was moderately but significantly shorter in type 1 diabetes patients.

The material sequenced was naive CD4+ T cells from blood. The cell subset or site label on this specimen signifies: true naive CD4+ T cells. These receptors were collected from a man younger than 30 with type 1 diabetes.

This clone came up a few times. In DNA, the CDR3 is TGTGCCAGCAGCCACGGAGGGCCAGATACGCAGTATTTT. Protein sequence: CASSHGGPDTQYF. The chain has TRBV14 and TRBJ2-3; perhaps TRBD2 as D (6 bases). Per germline, CDR1 SGHDN and CDR2 FVKESK. V gave up 3 bases and J gave up 4 bases, with 8 bases separating them. The length of the CDR3 is 13 residues. Variable domain in full (rest from reference TRBV14 and TRBJ2-3): EAGVTQFPSHSVIEKGQTVTLRCDPISGHDNLYWYRRVMGKEIKFLLHFVKESKQDESGMPNNRFLAERTGGTYSTLKVQPAELEDSGVYFCASSHGGPDTQYFGPGTRLTVL.

The chain joins TRBV5-1 to TRBJ2-1; possibly TRBD2 for D (6 bases). Trimming took off 5 bases at V and 0 bases at J, with 12 bases between the two ends. CDR1 is SGHRS and CDR2 is YFSETQ in the germline V gene. This CDR3 comprises 15 residues. CDR3: CASRTGEGSYNEQFF. In DNA form, the CDR3 reads TGCGCCAGCAGGACGGGAGAGGGCTCCTACAATGAGCAGTTCTTC.

This clone occurred a few times. This rearrangement joins TRBV7-2 to TRBJ1-1; D is unclear. V lost 3 bases and J 2 bases, leaving 10 bases between the germline ends. Per germline, CDR1 SGHTA and CDR2 FQGNSA. This CDR3 spans 14 amino acids. The CDR3 spells CASSFGSVNTEAFF. CDR3 nucleotide sequence: TGTGCCAGCAGCTTTGGCTCGGTCAACACTGAAGCTTTCTTT.

The CDR3 sequence is CASSSRHEQFF. The CDR3 DNA sequence: TGTGCCAGCAGCTCAAGGCATGAGCAGTTCTTC. The rearrangement uses TRBV7-2 and TRBJ2-1; D is unclear. Per the germline V gene, CDR1 is SGHTA and CDR2 is FQGNSA. V lost 4 bases and J 8 bases, leaving 6 bases between the germline ends. This CDR3 has 11 residues.

This clone was counted a few times. Other DNA sequences in the same sample also yield this CDR3. The chain combines TRBV15 with TRBJ1-4; D is unresolved. V lost 3 bases, J lost 1 base, and 6 bases lay in between. Germline CDR1 is LNHNV and CDR2 is YYDKDF (reference sequence). CDR3 size: 14 residues. The CDR3 DNA reads TGTGCCACCAGCAGGGACTTAACTAATGAAAAACTGTTTTTT. The encoded protein is CATSRDLTNEKLFF.

This chain connects TRBV7-2 to TRBJ2-1; no clear D gene. This CDR3 region has 13 residues. Germline CDR1 and CDR2: SGHTA and FQGNSA. The V end lost 3 bases, the J end lost 8 bases, and 11 bases lay between the germline ends. The CDR3 DNA follows: TGTGCCAGCAGCTTCCAGGCTCTGGATGAGCAGTTCTTC. This sequence encodes CASSFQALDEQFF. The full variable domain, rest sourced from reference TRBV7-2 and TRBJ2-1, is GAGVSQSPSNKVTEKGKDVELRCDPISGHTALYWYRQSLGQGLEFLIYFQGNSAPDKSGLPSDRFSAERTGGSVSTLTIQRTQQEDSAVYLCASSFQALDEQFFGPGTRLTVL.

The rearrangement links TRBV6-5 to TRBJ1-1, with 9 bases that match TRBD1. The V gene end was trimmed by 5 bases and the J gene end by 1 base; junction bases not matched to a gene: 2. The germline V gene encodes CDR1 MNHEY and CDR2 SVGAGI. There are 14 residues in the CDR3. The CDR3 is CASSRTGENTEAFF. DNA for the CDR3: TGTGCCAGCAGTCGGACAGGGGAGAACACTGAAGCTTTCTTT.

This clone was recorded a few times. The chain uses TRBV11-2 and TRBJ1-1; no clear D. Germline CDR1 is SGHAT and CDR2 is FQNNGV. Trimming pared 6 bases from V and 0 bases from J, leaving 20 bases between. This CDR3 region has 17 residues. The CDR3 sequence: CASRLRKFGFMNTEAFF. In DNA form, the CDR3 reads TGTGCCAGCAGGCTAAGGAAATTTGGTTTCATGAACACTGAAGCTTTCTTT.

In this sample, this clone turned up a few times. The chain combines TRBV18 with TRBJ1-2, with D possibly TRBD1 on 6 matching bases. CDR1 is KGHSH and CDR2 is LQKENI in the germline V gene. The CDR3 contains 15 residues. V dropped 0 bases and J dropped 7 bases, with 15 bases sitting between them. CDR3 coding DNA: TGTGCCAGCTCACCACCTGTGACAGGAAGAAGTGGCTACACCTTC. Translating gives CASSPPVTGRSGYTF.

This chain uses TRBV20-1 with TRBJ1-4; D not certain. The CDR3 is made up of 11 amino acids. Germline loops: CDR1 DFQATT, CDR2 SNEGSKA (reference sequence). Trimming removed 8 bases at V and 10 bases at J, with 14 bases between. The CDR3 nucleotides are TGCAGTTCACACGCATTCGGAAAACTGTTTTTT. Translated, it gives CSSHAFGKLFF.

The chain couples TRBV5-1 to TRBJ1-4; 8 bases are a match to TRBD1. The V gene end was trimmed by 3 bases and the J gene end by 4 bases; junction bases not matched to a gene: 8. Germline V gene data show CDR1 as SGHRS and CDR2 as YFSETQ. The CDR3 runs 16 residues. The CDR3 loop is CASSSLGTGSNEKLFF. The CDR3 DNA reads as TGCGCCAGCAGCTCCCTCGGGACAGGAAGTAATGAAAAACTGTTTTTT.

This chain uses TRBV6-1 with TRBJ1-4, with D tentatively TRBD1 (5 bases). CDR1 MNHNS and CDR2 SASEGT come from the germline V gene. V was clipped by 6 bases and J by 0 bases, with 8 bases between them. There are 14 residues in the CDR3. CDR3 amino acids: CASSAGTTNEKLFF. Written as DNA, the CDR3 is TGTGCCAGCAGCGCAGGGACAACTAATGAAAAACTGTTTTTT.

The chain employs TRBV19 and TRBJ1-1; TRBD1 matches 10 bases. The CDR3 is 15 amino acids. The trim removed 7 bases at V and 2 bases at J, leaving 7 bases unmatched. From germline, CDR1 is LNHDA and CDR2 SQIVND (reference sequence). The CDR3 protein is CASTLGDRGNTEAFF. The CDR3 DNA follows: TGTGCCAGTACACTAGGGGACAGGGGTAACACTGAAGCTTTCTTT.

This clone appeared a few times. V is TRBV11-2 and J is TRBJ2-5; 7 bases line up with TRBD1. Losses at the gene ends were 5 bases for V and 3 bases for J; bases not matched to a gene: 6. Looked up from germline, CDR1 is SGHAT and CDR2 is FQNNGV. The CDR3 consists of 14 residues. The DNA of the CDR3 is TGTGCCAGCAGCCTGGGGACAGCAGAAGAGACCCAGTACTTC. This gives the protein CASSLGTAEETQYF.

The CDR3, as DNA: TGTGCCAGCAGTACACAGGGGATAGACATTCAGTACTTC. It translates to CASSTQGIDIQYF. V usage is TRBV25-1 and J usage is TRBJ2-4; the match to TRBD1 covers 7 bases. From germline, CDR1 is MGHDK and CDR2 SYGVNS. The CDR3 is 13 residues long. After removal of 5 bases from V and 8 bases from J, the junction contained 6 bases not matched to a gene.

This clone has just a few counts. The chain links TRBV18 to TRBJ2-1; perhaps D is TRBD1 or TRBD2 (5 bases each). CDR1 and CDR2 (germline): KGHSH, LQKENI. The V end lost 6 bases, the J end lost 7 bases, and 13 bases lay between the germline ends. The CDR3 runs to 13 residues. The chain's CDR3 is CASSSGTRNEQFF. The CDR3 DNA reads as TGTGCCAGCTCGTCCGGGACCAGAAATGAGCAGTTCTTC.

This chain joins TRBV29-1 and TRBJ2-5; the D gene is possibly TRBD1 (5 bases). Trimming stripped 3 bases from V and 1 base from J, with 6 bases between. Germline CDR1 reads SQVTM; CDR2 reads ANQGSEA. The CDR3 consists of 12 residues. The CDR3 DNA reads TGCAGCGTTGAGACAGCCCAAGAGACCCAGTACTTC. Translation: CSVETAQETQYF.

This clone was recorded a few times. The sample has other DNA sequences that encode this CDR3 too. The V and J genes are TRBV20-1 and TRBJ1-1; D gene ambiguous. The germline CDR1 and CDR2 sequences are DFQATT and SNEGSKA (reference sequence). The V end lost 3 bases, the J end lost 4 bases, and 6 bases lay between the germline ends. The CDR3 contains 11 residues. The CDR3 reads CSARKGTEAFF. The CDR3 DNA is TGCAGTGCTAGGAAGGGCACTGAAGCTTTCTTT.

The chain carries TRBV18 and TRBJ2-1; D possibly corresponds to TRBD2 (6 bases). This CDR3 has 14 amino acids. Per germline, CDR1 KGHSH and CDR2 LQKENI. V was clipped by 4 bases and J by 5 bases, with 12 bases between them. CDR3 sequence (DNA): TGTGCCAGCTCACGGACCGGGGGAAACAATGAGCAGTTCTTC. This translates into CASSRTGGNNEQFF.

This clone was detected a few times. The chain links TRBV2 to TRBJ1-1; tentative D call: TRBD1 (5 bases). V was clipped by 10 bases and J by 1 base, with 13 bases between them. Germline V gene data show CDR1 as SNHLY and CDR2 as FYNNEI. The CDR3 sequence is 13 residues long. The CDR3 sequence is CATLGRKNTEAFF. The CDR3 region has the DNA TGTGCCACCCTGGGACGGAAGAACACTGAAGCTTTCTTT.

The genes are TRBV25-1 and TRBJ1-6; 8 bases are a match to TRBD1. The CDR3 length is 15 residues. Germline CDR1 and CDR2: MGHDK and SYGVNS. Trimming removed 2 bases from V and 8 bases from J; junction bases left unmatched: 5. This CDR3 is CASSEPDRGHSPLHF. The CDR3 nucleotides are TGTGCCAGCAGTGAACCCGACAGGGGACATTCACCCCTCCACTTT.

The chain recombines TRBV9 with TRBJ2-3; no definite D call. V was cut by 6 bases and J by 0 bases, with 5 bases left in between. This CDR3 comprises 12 residues. CDR1 and CDR2 from the germline V gene are SGDLS and YYNGEE. The CDR3 nucleotides are TGTGCCAGCACACTTAGCACAGATACGCAGTATTTT. Translating it yields CASTLSTDTQYF.

This clone was observed a few times. The V and J genes are TRBV18 and TRBJ2-1; 12 nucleotides align to TRBD1. The ends lost 2 bases at V and 6 bases at J; junction bases unmatched: 2. The length of the CDR3 is 15 residues. Germline V gene lookup returns CDR1 KGHSH and CDR2 LQKENI. The CDR3 bases are TGTGCCAGCTCACCAAGGGACAGGGGGCTCAATGAGCAGTTCTTC. Translated: CASSPRDRGLNEQFF.

The chain joins TRBV28 to TRBJ1-6, with D uncertain. Germline CDR1 is MDHEN and CDR2 is SYDVKM. V shed 6 bases and J shed 8 bases, with 17 bases lying between them. The CDR3 sequence is 15 residues long. CDR3 protein: CASSLGQVLDSPLHF. In DNA, the CDR3 is TGTGCCAGCAGCCTCGGTCAGGTCTTGGATTCACCCCTCCACTTT.

The gene calls are TRBV30 and TRBJ2-2; 8 bases are a match to TRBD2. The CDR3 totals 13 residues. J was trimmed by 5 bases and V by 4 bases; bases with no gene match: 3. The germline CDR1 and CDR2 sequences are GTSNPN and SVGIG (reference sequence). CDR3 residues: CAWTRGGTGELFF. The DNA of the CDR3 is TGTGCCTGGACCCGCGGGGGGACCGGGGAGCTGTTTTTT.

This chain connects TRBV4-3 to TRBJ2-3; no clear D. V gave up 5 bases and J gave up 2 bases, with 8 bases separating them. The CDR3 loop spans 13 amino acids. Germline CDR1 reads LGHNA; CDR2 reads YSLEER. The CDR3 nucleotides read TGCGCCAGCAGCGTGACCCTCACAGATACGCAGTATTTT. It codes for CASSVTLTDTQYF.

This clone was recorded a few times. The V call is TRBV7-8, the J call TRBJ1-3; tentative D call: TRBD1 (6 bases). The V end was cut by 5 bases, the J end by 2 bases, with 10 bases between. CDR3 size: 14 residues. Germline CDR1 is SGHVS and CDR2 is FQNEAQ. In DNA, the CDR3 is TGTGCCAGCAGCCCGGAGGGGGCTGGAAACACCATATATTTT. Its translation: CASSPEGAGNTIYF. The full variable domain, rest sourced from reference TRBV7-8 and TRBJ1-3, is GAGVSQSPRYKVAKRGQDVALRCDPISGHVSLFWYQQALGQGPEFLTYFQNEAQLDKSGLPSDRFFAERPEGSVSTLKIQRTQQEDSAVYLCASSPEGAGNTIYFGEGSWLTVV.

The V call is TRBV29-1, the J call TRBJ1-2, with D tentatively TRBD1 (6 bases). Germline loops: CDR1 SQVTM, CDR2 ANQGSEA. Trimming pared 7 bases from V and 6 bases from J, leaving 21 bases between. There are 14 residues in the CDR3. The CDR3 sequence: CSATRKGVIHGYTF. The CDR3 DNA reads TGCAGCGCCACGCGGAAGGGGGTGATTCATGGCTACACCTTC.

This clone has just a few counts. CDR3 protein: CSVRGGTSTDTQYF. CDR3 nucleotide sequence: TGCAGCGTAAGAGGGGGGACAAGCACAGATACGCAGTATTTT. The chain combines TRBV29-1 with TRBJ2-3; D could derive from TRBD1 or TRBD2 (6 bases each). The CDR3 is made up of 14 amino acids. V lost 6 bases and J lost 0, with 13 bases in between. Germline loops: CDR1 SQVTM, CDR2 ANQGSEA.

Points on this clone: Other DNA sequences in this sample translate to the same CDR3. The J gene is TRBJ2-1, the V gene TRBV6-5; D gene ambiguous. Germline assignment: CDR1 MNHEY and CDR2 SVGAGI. CDR3 length: 13 amino acids. Trimming removed 2 bases at V and 7 bases at J, with 9 bases between. The chain's CDR3 is CASSYRDRNEQFF. The CDR3 DNA reads as TGTGCCAGCAGTTACCGCGACCGGAATGAGCAGTTCTTC.

This clone has more than one count but fewer than ten. The CDR3 DNA sequence: TGCGCCAGCACGGAATCCCGAATTTCCTCTGGGGCCAACGTCCTGACTTTC. Encoded protein: CASTESRISSGANVLTF. The chain employs TRBV5-1 and TRBJ2-6; D unresolved. Germline values: CDR1 SGHRS, CDR2 YFSETQ. V gave up 6 bases and J gave up 0 bases, with 16 bases separating them. This CDR3 is built from 17 residues.

There are a few counts of this clone. The chain is built from TRBV7-3 and TRBJ2-7; TRBD1 might be the D (6 bases). Per germline, CDR1 SGHTA and CDR2 FQGTGA. This CDR3 is 13 amino acids long. Trimming removed 4 bases from V and 3 bases from J, with 10 bases in between. CDR3 sequence (DNA): TGTGCCAGCAGCTCCACGGACAGCTACGAGCAGTACTTC. It translates to CASSSTDSYEQYF. Complete variable domain (other parts from reference TRBV7-3 and TRBJ2-7): GAGVSQTPSNKVTEKGKYVELRCDPISGHTALYWYRQSLGQGPEFLIYFQGTGAADDSGLPNDRFFAVRPEGSVSTLKIQRTERGDSAVYLCASSSTDSYEQYFGPGTRLTVT.